This TCR beta chain was captured by sequencing in a study of PD-1 blockade in classical Hodgkin lymphoma. Study outcomes and limitations: Individuals initiating nivolumab under 1 year after ASCT were excluded.

Relapse was seen in all patients after autologous stem cell transplantation, and brentuximab vedotin exposure was variable. Patients' outcomes at their best amounted to complete response, partial response or progressive disease. Clones were sequenced by immunoSEQ multiplex PCR, and TCRdb holds only the in-frame ones, with some missing. The sample contains roughly 40,000 clones, around 71% of which appear only once. The germline gives CDR1 MNHEY, CDR2 SVGAGI. This CDR3 has 14 amino acids. V was pared by 2 bases and J by 4 bases, with 0 bases of the junction left unmatched. In its sample, this clone is medium-sized (0.01 to 0.1%). Its target is not known.

This clonotype was sampled from a human donor with classical Hodgkin lymphoma. Sequences were derived from peripheral blood mononuclear cells (PBMCs), sampled at baseline. This chain connects TRBV6-5 to TRBJ2-1, with TRBD1 identical over 9 bases. The CDR3 sequence is CASSYGTGYNEQFF. The CDR3 nucleotides are TGTGCCAGCAGTTACGGGACAGGGTACAATGAGCAGTTCTTC.